The 32 T cell receptor beta chains listed next were all sequenced from one sample in a study of identical twins. TCRdb fed the 5' RACE reads into MiXCR, producing one record per CDR3 protein. The sample shows 100,000 to 110,000 distinct CDR3 sequences, under 7% of them seen only once. Material: memory T cells sorted from blood. The origin of the receptors is a woman aged 45 to 65 in good health.

This CDR3 is CASSPLTGTSGKETQYF. CDR3 in DNA: TGTGCCAGTAGTCCCCTCACCGGGACTAGCGGAAAAGAGACCCAGTACTTC. This sequence joins TRBV19 and TRBJ2-5; 11 bases are shared with TRBD2. CDR3 size: 17 residues. The germline CDR1 and CDR2 sequences are LNHDA and SQIVND (reference sequence). Unmatched junction bases numbered 11, after V lost 5 bases and J lost 3 bases.

This clonotype was counted at least ten times. This chain links TRBV20-1 with TRBJ1-6; D gene uncertain. The CDR3 loop spans 17 amino acids. With 0 bases removed from V and 7 bases from J, the gap between germline ends came to 19 bases. Germline values: CDR1 DFQATT, CDR2 SNEGSKA (reference sequence). CDR3 sequence (DNA): TGCAGTGCTAGAGACCTGCTTTTCCGGGCCCTCAATTCACCCCTCCACTTT. Translating gives CSARDLLFRALNSPLHF.

Only a few counts were recorded for this clonotype. This chain links TRBV18 with TRBJ1-1; D possibly corresponds to TRBD1 (6 bases). V was clipped by 6 bases and J by 6 bases, with 17 bases between them. The CDR3 runs 14 residues. The germline CDR1 and CDR2 sequences are KGHSH and LQKENI. The CDR3 loop is CASSPGAGSAEAFF. The CDR3 coding sequence is TGTGCCAGCTCCCCGGGGGCGGGCTCGGCTGAAGCTTTCTTT. The variable domain in full, completed from reference TRBV18 and TRBJ1-1, reads NAGVMQNPRHLVRRRGQEARLRCSPMKGHSHVYWYRQLPEEGLKFMVYLQKENIIDESGMPKERFSAEFPKEGPSILRIQQVVRGDSAAYFCASSPGAGSAEAFFGQGTRLTVV.

This clonotype has at least ten counts. V gene TRBV4-2 combines with J gene TRBJ2-1, with D possibly being TRBD2 (6 bases). This CDR3 has 15 amino acids. Germline V gene data show CDR1 as LGHNA and CDR2 as YNFKEQ. Trimming pared 1 base from V and 2 bases from J, leaving 9 bases between. CDR3 residues: CASSQVGGTYNEQFF. The CDR3 nucleotides read TGTGCCAGCAGCCAAGTTGGAGGGACCTACAATGAGCAGTTCTTC.

This clonotype has at least ten counts. The chain recombines TRBV24-1 with TRBJ1-2, with D hard to call. The CDR3 spans 12 residues. Trimming left V 3 bases short and J 6 bases short, with 7 bases between. The germline CDR1 and CDR2 sequences are KGHDR and SFDVKD. For the CDR3, the DNA is TGTGCCACCAGTGATGGAAGCGATGGCTACACCTTC. Protein sequence: CATSDGSDGYTF.

The chain recombines TRBV3-1 with TRBJ2-7; D remains unclear. This CDR3 has 15 amino acids. The V end was cut by 0 bases, the J end by 6 bases, with 15 bases between. From germline, CDR1 is LGHDT and CDR2 YNNKEL (reference sequence). Here the CDR3 reads CASSQDGLSGVEQYV. The DNA for the CDR3 is TGTGCCAGCAGCCAAGATGGGTTGTCTGGGGTCGAGCAGTACGTC.

This clonotype was counted ten times or more. V usage is TRBV12-3 or TRBV12-4 and J usage is TRBJ2-1, with D hard to call. V lost 5 bases, J lost 12 bases, and 17 bases lay in between. There are 13 residues in the CDR3. CDR3 bases: TGTGCCAGCAGTCCTCGTCTGGAGTCAGGGCAGTTCTTC. This gives the protein CASSPRLESGQFF.

This clonotype was observed many times. A junction boundary mismatches the germline segment, possibly from a read error. The V and J genes are TRBV5-1 and TRBJ2-1, with TRBD1 matching 9 bases. The germline V gene encodes CDR1 SGHRS and CDR2 YFSETQ. CDR3 length: 14 residues. This CDR3 is CASSPPGQGHYPSF. In DNA, the CDR3 is TGCGCCAGCAGCCCTCCGGGACAGGGACATTATCCCTCATTC.

The sample holds many counts of this clonotype. The chain employs TRBV7-6 and TRBJ2-1; tentatively, D is TRBD2 (5 bases). From germline, CDR1 is SGHVS and CDR2 FNYEAQ. The CDR3 has 13 amino acids. The V gene lost 5 bases and the J gene lost 10 bases, with 15 bases spanning the gap. Written as DNA, the CDR3 is TGTGCCAGCAGCCACCGCCGGACTGAGGAGCAGTTCTTC. This gives the protein CASSHRRTEEQFF.

The V and J genes are TRBV7-3 and TRBJ2-1; TRBD1 is a possible D gene (5 bases). V gave up 6 bases and J gave up 7 bases, with 10 bases separating them. The CDR3 contains 12 residues. Germline V gives CDR1 SGHTA, CDR2 FQGTGA. The CDR3 loop reads CASSTQGNEQFF. The CDR3 nucleotides read TGTGCCAGCAGTACCCAGGGAAATGAGCAGTTCTTC.

The chain has TRBV5-1 and TRBJ2-2; the D gene is possibly TRBD1 (6 bases). V was pared by 1 base and J by 5 bases, with 12 bases between. Looked up from germline, CDR1 is SGHRS and CDR2 is YFSETQ. This CDR3 has 15 amino acids. CDR3 DNA sequence: TGCGCCAGCAGCTTGCTACAGGGCCGAACCGGGGAGCTGTTTTTT. Encoded protein: CASSLLQGRTGELFF.

This clonotype was observed a handful of times. The chain links TRBV11-2 to TRBJ2-5; D may be TRBD1 (6 bases). CDR3 size: 14 residues. V was clipped by 4 bases and J by 4 bases, with 13 bases between them. Germline V gives CDR1 SGHAT, CDR2 FQNNGV. CDR3 nucleotides: TGTGCCAGCAGCTCCGACAGGCTCCGAGAGACCCAGTACTTC. Amino acids: CASSSDRLRETQYF. The entire variable domain, with the rest obtained from reference TRBV11-2 and TRBJ2-5, is as follows: EAGVAQSPRYKIIEKRQSVAFWCNPISGHATLYWYQQILGQGPKLLIQFQNNGVVDDSQLPKDRFSAERLKGVDSTLKIQPAKLEDSAVYLCASSSDRLRETQYFGPGTRLLVL.

The sample holds many counts of this clonotype. The rearrangement links TRBV6-2 or TRBV6-3 to TRBJ1-2; TRBD1 agrees at 7 bases. The CDR3 spans 16 residues. The germline V gene encodes CDR1 MNHEY and CDR2 SVGEGT. The ends lost 6 bases at V and 7 bases at J; junction bases unmatched: 17. CDR3 region: CASRPGPKDRSSGYTF. CDR3 DNA sequence: TGTGCCAGCAGGCCGGGACCTAAGGACAGGTCCTCTGGCTACACCTTC.

The V call is TRBV12-3 or TRBV12-4, the J call TRBJ2-1, with 9 bases that match TRBD2. The CDR3 is 16 amino acids. V was clipped by 1 base and J by 8 bases; unmatched bases: 9. The CDR3 region has the DNA TGTGCCAGCAGTTTAGGTCTAGCGGGAAGATACGATGAGCAGTTCTTC. Amino acid sequence: CASSLGLAGRYDEQFF.

This clonotype has a handful of counts. CDR3: CASSKGQWEGYTF. As DNA, the CDR3 is TGCGCCAGCAGCAAGGGACAATGGGAAGGCTACACCTTC. The chain joins TRBV5-1 to TRBJ1-2; D may be TRBD1 (6 bases). The CDR3 is 13 amino acids. CDR1 and CDR2 (germline): SGHRS, YFSETQ. Trimming took 4 bases from V and 8 from J, leaving 15 bases between them.

This clonotype was seen only a few times. The chain joins TRBV19 to TRBJ2-5; D is perhaps TRBD1 (6 bases). The V gene lost 6 bases and the J gene lost 5 bases, with 13 bases spanning the gap. This CDR3 is built from 13 residues. Germline CDR1 and CDR2: LNHDA and SQIVND (reference sequence). Here the CDR3 reads CASRNTGYETQYF. The CDR3, as DNA: TGTGCCAGTAGAAATACAGGGTATGAGACCCAGTACTTC.

This clonotype was counted at least ten times. This chain uses TRBV30 with TRBJ1-2; 8 bases match TRBD1. Trimming removed 3 bases from V and 4 bases from J; junction bases left unmatched: 7. The CDR3 length is 14 residues. CDR1 is GTSNPN, CDR2 SVGIG, per germline (reference sequence). The CDR3 region has the DNA TGTGCCTGGAGAACAACAGGGGGGCCCTATGGCTACACCTTC. It is translated as CAWRTTGGPYGYTF.

The sample holds many counts of this clonotype. This rearrangement joins TRBV29-1 to TRBJ2-2, with D perhaps TRBD2 (6 bases). V lost 5 bases and J lost 5, with 12 bases in between. CDR3 length: 13 residues. From germline, CDR1 is SQVTM and CDR2 ANQGSEA. The CDR3 here is CSVRGVYTGELFF. DNA of the CDR3: TGCAGCGTTCGCGGGGTGTATACCGGGGAGCTGTTTTTT.

This clonotype was recorded at least ten times. The chain combines TRBV6-1 with TRBJ2-7; tentative D call: TRBD2 (5 bases). Germline CDR1 MNHNS, CDR2 SASEGT. Trimming left V 1 base short and J 3 bases short, with 10 bases between. The CDR3 contains 14 residues. DNA for the CDR3: TGTGCCAGCAGTGAAGTGGCGGGCCACTACGAGCAGTACTTC. As protein: CASSEVAGHYEQYF.

This sequence joins TRBV20-1 and TRBJ1-5, with 10 bases identical to TRBD1. The CDR3 extends over 14 amino acids. V lost 4 bases to trimming and J lost 3 bases; unmatched junction nucleotides: 3. The germline CDR1 and CDR2 sequences are DFQATT and SNEGSKA (reference sequence). This CDR3 reads CSAIDRGPNQPQHF. Here the CDR3 DNA reads TGCAGTGCTATAGACAGGGGGCCCAATCAGCCCCAGCATTTT.

This clonotype has a handful of counts. The chain joins TRBV18 to TRBJ2-7, with TRBD1 identical over 10 bases. The CDR3 loop spans 15 amino acids. CDR1 is KGHSH and CDR2 is LQKENI in the germline V gene. Germline trimming cut 3 bases from V and 2 bases from J; bases unmatched to any gene: 4. The CDR3 here is CASSPRTGGPYEQYF. The CDR3 DNA sequence: TGTGCCAGCTCACCTCGGACAGGGGGACCCTACGAGCAGTACTTC.

This chain joins TRBV6-5 and TRBJ2-1; 7 nucleotides line up with TRBD2. Germline CDR1 reads MNHEY; CDR2 reads SVGAGI. This CDR3 is 14 amino acids long. The trim removed 4 bases at V and 5 bases at J, leaving 5 bases unmatched. The CDR3 region has the DNA TGTGCCAGCAGTTCGGGGGGAGGGCACAATGAGCAGTTCTTC. This sequence encodes CASSSGGGHNEQFF.

Concerning this clonotype itself: A read error may account for a junction end that differs from germline. This sequence joins TRBV12-3 or TRBV12-4 and TRBJ1-3, with unresolved D. The CDR3 contains 14 residues. The CDR3 is CASTGRSSGNTMYF. The CDR3 nucleotides read TGTGCCAGCACCGGAAGGTCGTCTGGAAACACCATGTATTTT.

This clonotype was counted at least ten times. The CDR3 sequence is CASSQDIAGDVEEKLFF. As DNA, the CDR3 is TGTGCCAGCAGCCAAGATATTGCCGGGGATGTAGAAGAAAAACTGTTTTTT. The chain links TRBV3-1 to TRBJ1-4, with no clear D. Germline CDR1 is LGHDT and CDR2 is YNNKEL (reference sequence). V was pared by 0 bases and J by 8 bases, with 19 bases between. The CDR3 loop spans 17 amino acids.

This clonotype was picked up many times. The chain carries TRBV20-1 and TRBJ2-1; D is ambiguous. Trimming took off 0 bases at V and 8 bases at J, with 17 bases between the two ends. The germline CDR1 and CDR2 sequences are DFQATT and SNEGSKA (reference sequence). This CDR3 contains 15 residues. The CDR3 sequence is CSARDRASGWDEQFF. For the CDR3, the DNA is TGCAGTGCTAGAGATAGGGCTAGTGGGTGGGATGAGCAGTTCTTC.

This clonotype showed up many times. The CDR3 sequence: CSARVSRAYTEAFF. Written as DNA, the CDR3 is TGCAGTGCTAGAGTTTCGAGGGCGTACACTGAAGCTTTCTTT. The rearrangement links TRBV20-1 to TRBJ1-1; no definite D call. The CDR3 contains 14 residues. CDR1 and CDR2 (germline): DFQATT, SNEGSKA (reference sequence). V was cut by 1 base and J by 3 bases, with 12 bases left in between.

At least ten counts were recorded for this clonotype. This CDR3 is CASSYSQQGVSHTQYF. The CDR3 DNA reads TGTGCCAGCAGTTATTCCCAGCAGGGCGTCTCCCATACGCAGTATTTT. V usage is TRBV6-6 and J usage is TRBJ2-3; D may be TRBD1 (5 bases). Per germline, CDR1 MNHNY and CDR2 SVGAGI (reference sequence). Trimming pared 3 bases from V and 7 bases from J, leaving 20 bases between. The CDR3 runs to 16 residues.

As regards this clonotype: A much larger clone sits a single nucleotide away, making a read error possible. The chain employs TRBV27 and TRBJ1-1; D ambiguous. In germline, CDR1 is MNHEY, CDR2 SMNVEV (reference sequence). The CDR3 contains 16 residues. CDR3 amino acids: CASSLSVGVLNPEAFF. CDR3 nucleotides: TGTGCCAGCAGTTTATCGGTTGGGGTACTGAACCCTGAAGCTTTCTTT.

There are many counts of this clonotype. The V gene is TRBV12-3 or TRBV12-4, the J gene TRBJ1-2; 8 positions match TRBD1. V dropped 6 bases and J dropped 14; count of bases not matched to a gene: 11. The CDR3 has 12 amino acids. The CDR3 here is CASSGGQVRATF. CDR3 nucleotide sequence: TGTGCCAGCAGCGGGGGACAGGTCAGGGCTACCTTC.

This clonotype was counted at least ten times. The chain joins TRBV20-1 to TRBJ2-5; D perhaps matches TRBD1 (6 bases). V was cut by 1 base and J by 5 bases, with 14 bases left in between. Germline CDR1 reads DFQATT; CDR2 reads SNEGSKA (reference sequence). The CDR3 contains 14 residues. The CDR3 here is CSARVRTDRETQYF. CDR3 DNA sequence: TGCAGTGCTAGAGTCCGGACAGACCGGGAGACCCAGTACTTC.

The chain links TRBV5-1 to TRBJ2-6; the D is unclear. The V gene lost 2 bases and the J gene lost 0 bases, with 6 bases spanning the gap. The germline CDR1 and CDR2 sequences are SGHRS and YFSETQ. CDR3 size: 15 residues. The CDR3: CASSFSLSGANVLTF. CDR3 bases: TGCGCCAGCAGCTTTTCCCTCTCTGGGGCCAACGTCCTGACTTTC.

The chain recombines TRBV12-3 or TRBV12-4 with TRBJ2-1, with D unresolved. The CDR3 extends over 13 amino acids. Trimming removed 3 bases at V and 0 bases at J, with 3 bases between. The CDR3 DNA sequence: TGTGCCAGCAGTTTTGGCTCCTACAATGAGCAGTTCTTC. Amino acids: CASSFGSYNEQFF.